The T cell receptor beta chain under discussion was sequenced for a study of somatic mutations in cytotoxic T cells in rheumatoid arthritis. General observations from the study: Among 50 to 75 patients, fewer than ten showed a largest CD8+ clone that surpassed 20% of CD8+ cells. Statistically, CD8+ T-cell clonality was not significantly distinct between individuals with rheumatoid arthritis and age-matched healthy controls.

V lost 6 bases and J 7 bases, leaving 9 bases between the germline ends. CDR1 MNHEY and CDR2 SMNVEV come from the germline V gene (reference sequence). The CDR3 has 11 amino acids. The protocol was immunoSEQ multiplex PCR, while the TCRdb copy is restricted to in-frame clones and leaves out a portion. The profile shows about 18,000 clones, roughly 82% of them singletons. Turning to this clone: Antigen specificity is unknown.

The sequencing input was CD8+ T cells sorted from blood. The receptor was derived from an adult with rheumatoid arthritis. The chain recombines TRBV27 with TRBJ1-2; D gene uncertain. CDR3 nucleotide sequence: TGTGCCAGCAGGACGACGAGTGGCTACACCTTC. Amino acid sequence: CASRTTSGYTF.